Presented here are 25 T cell receptor beta chains from one specimen sequenced in a study of blood T cell repertoires in COVID-19. Sequenced by immunoSEQ multiplex PCR; TCRdb stores in-frame clones only, minus some. This table has 30,000 to 40,000 clones, roughly 78% appearing once. The sample taken for sequencing was peripheral blood. These receptors all stem from a man older than 75 with active or convalescent COVID-19.

The gene calls are TRBV7-8 and TRBJ2-7; D possibly corresponds to TRBD1 (6 bases). The CDR3 sequence is 14 residues long. V was pared by 1 base and J by 1 base, with 8 bases between. Germline CDR1 SGHVS, CDR2 FQNEAQ. The CDR3 is CASSLGTASYEQYF. As DNA, the CDR3 is TGTGCCAGCAGCTTAGGGACAGCTTCCTACGAGCAGTACTTC.

The chain is built from TRBV6-5 and TRBJ2-3; TRBD2 is a possible D gene (6 bases). CDR1 and CDR2 from the germline V gene are MNHEY and SVGAGI. The CDR3 runs 14 residues. V was shortened by 2 bases and J by 1 base, with 7 bases between the two germline ends. This CDR3 is CASSYKRGTDTQYF. The CDR3 DNA reads as TGTGCCAGCAGTTACAAGCGGGGCACAGATACGCAGTATTTT.

The V call is TRBV6-5, the J call TRBJ2-7; 9 bases map to TRBD1. J lost 3 bases, V lost 6 bases, and 6 bases had no gene match. Germline CDR1 and CDR2: MNHEY and SVGAGI. This CDR3 contains 14 residues. The DNA of the CDR3 is TGTGCCAGCAGATTCGGGACAGGGAGCTACGAGCAGTACTTC. Residues: CASRFGTGSYEQYF.

The V gene is TRBV7-9, the J gene TRBJ2-7, with 11 bases that match TRBD2. Germline V gene data show CDR1 as SEHNR and CDR2 as FQNEAQ (reference sequence). This CDR3 contains 15 residues. Trimming removed 6 bases from V and 2 bases from J; junction bases left unmatched: 6. For the CDR3, the DNA is TGTGCCAGCAGGCCCGGGACTAGCGGTCCCTACGAGCAGTACTTC. Translated: CASRPGTSGPYEQYF.

The rearrangement uses TRBV18 and TRBJ2-7; D is perhaps TRBD1 (5 bases). Deletions cut 3 bases from V and 1 base from J, with 7 bases between. This CDR3 is 13 amino acids long. The germline V gene has CDR1 KGHSH and CDR2 LQKENI. The CDR3 DNA is TGTGCCAGCTCACCCGACAGATCCTACGAGCAGTACTTC. It yields the protein CASSPDRSYEQYF. The whole variable domain, remainder taken from reference TRBV18 and TRBJ2-7, is NAGVMQNPRHLVRRRGQEARLRCSPMKGHSHVYWYRQLPEEGLKFMVYLQKENIIDESGMPKERFSAEFPKEGPSILRIQQVVRGDSAAYFCASSPDRSYEQYFGPGTRLTVT.

The sample holds one count of this clone. J is TRBJ2-2 and V is TRBV6-6; D may be TRBD2 (6 bases). CDR3 size: 16 residues. The germline CDR1 and CDR2 sequences are MNHNY and SVGAGI (reference sequence). V gave up 8 bases and J gave up 0 bases, with 16 bases separating them. The CDR3 sequence: CASHRGSPANTGELFF. The CDR3 DNA reads TGTGCCAGCCACCGGGGGTCCCCGGCGAACACCGGGGAGCTGTTTTTT.

The chain combines TRBV7-2 with TRBJ1-3; D not resolved. The CDR3 contains 16 residues. V was clipped by 0 bases and J by 0 bases, with 9 bases between them. Germline V gives CDR1 SGHTA, CDR2 FQGNSA. In nucleotides, the CDR3 is TGTGCCAGCAGCTTAGCCAGGCAGAGCTCTGGAAACACCATATATTTT. Its protein is CASSLARQSSGNTIYF.

The J gene is TRBJ2-7, the V gene TRBV10-3; tentative D call: TRBD1 (5 bases). CDR3 length: 13 residues. Germline lookup yields CDR1 ENHRY and CDR2 SYGVKD. Trimming took 6 bases from V and 0 from J, leaving 9 bases between them. CDR3 DNA: TGTGCCATCAGATCAGACAGCTCCTACGAGCAGTACTTC. Amino acids: CAIRSDSSYEQYF.

The CDR3 protein is CASSAGLPVGQFF. In DNA, the CDR3 is TGTGCCAGCAGCGCGGGACTGCCGGTTGGGCAGTTCTTC. This rearrangement joins TRBV5-6 to TRBJ2-1; tentative D call: TRBD2 (6 bases). The germline V and J ends were trimmed by 4 bases and 12 bases, with 17 bases remaining between them. The CDR3 is made up of 13 amino acids. Germline CDR1 is SGHDT and CDR2 is YYEEEE.

CDR3 amino acids: CASRSGTSYGYTF. The CDR3 coding sequence is TGTGCCAGCAGATCCGGGACTTCCTATGGCTACACCTTC. The rearrangement links TRBV7-9 to TRBJ1-2, with D tentatively TRBD1 (5 bases). V was shortened by 6 bases and J by 4 bases, with 12 bases between the two germline ends. In germline, CDR1 is SEHNR, CDR2 FQNEAQ (reference sequence). The CDR3 is 13 amino acids.

The V and J genes are TRBV30 and TRBJ1-2; 8 positions agree with TRBD1. Germline V gives CDR1 GTSNPN, CDR2 SVGIG (reference sequence). The CDR3 runs 14 residues. V shed 0 bases and J 3 bases; nucleotides not matched to a gene: 3. The CDR3 protein is CAWSVTGVYYGYTF. The CDR3 DNA sequence: TGTGCCTGGAGTGTGACAGGGGTTTACTATGGCTACACCTTC.

The chain is built from TRBV7-9 and TRBJ1-2, with TRBD1 matching 8 bases. In germline, CDR1 is SEHNR, CDR2 FQNEAQ (reference sequence). Trimming removed 1 base from V and 10 bases from J; junction bases left unmatched: 11. This CDR3 contains 15 residues. CDR3 in DNA: TGTGCCAGCAGCTTAGTTATCCCTAACAGGGGGGACTACACCTTC. This translates into CASSLVIPNRGDYTF.

The chain joins TRBV2 to TRBJ1-4; D may be TRBD1 (6 bases). The germline V gene encodes CDR1 SNHLY and CDR2 FYNNEI. The length of the CDR3 is 14 residues. Trimming removed 8 bases from V and 2 bases from J, with 12 bases in between. The CDR3 nucleotides are TGTGCCAGCGCGGGGGGGCGGACTAATGAAAAACTGTTTTTT. This translates into CASAGGRTNEKLFF.

The V and J genes are TRBV7-3 and TRBJ2-3; possible D gene TRBD2, 5 bases. Germline values: CDR1 SGHTA, CDR2 FQGTGA. This CDR3 is built from 11 residues. Between the trimmed V and J ends, which lost 1 base and 9 bases, there was a span of 5 bases. CDR3 sequence: CASSLSGTQYF. The CDR3 DNA reads TGTGCCAGCAGCTTAAGCGGGACGCAGTATTTT.

The genes are TRBV6-1 and TRBJ2-2; weak D call: TRBD1 (5 bases). Trimming cost V 4 bases and J 2 bases, with 11 bases left between them. CDR1 is MNHNS and CDR2 is SASEGT in the germline V gene. The CDR3 consists of 15 residues. The CDR3 sequence is CASSAYDRNTGELFF. The CDR3 nucleotides are TGTGCCAGCAGTGCTTATGACAGAAACACCGGGGAGCTGTTTTTT.

V and J are TRBV6-5 and TRBJ2-5; weak D call: TRBD1 (6 bases). Germline V CDR1 and CDR2: MNHEY, SVGAGI. Trimming removed 7 bases at V and 9 bases at J, with 21 bases between. The CDR3 consists of 14 residues. The CDR3 DNA reads TGTGCCAGCATCACTCCCGGGACAACAGGGTCCCAGTACTTC. It yields the protein CASITPGTTGSQYF.

The gene calls are TRBV19 and TRBJ2-1; 8 nucleotides match TRBD1. This CDR3 has 15 residues. The V gene end was trimmed by 5 bases and the J gene end by 6 bases; junction bases not matched to a gene: 9. Germline V lookup: CDR1 LNHDA, CDR2 SQIVND (reference sequence). CDR3 sequence (DNA): TGTGCCAGTAGTTCAGGGGGCGCATATAGCAATGAGCAGTTCTTC. Protein product: CASSSGGAYSNEQFF. The full variable domain, in which reference TRBV19 and TRBJ2-1 provide the parts outside the CDR3, is DGGITQSPKYLFRKEGQNVTLSCEQNLNHDAMYWYRQDPGQGLRLIYYSQIVNDFQKGDIAEGYSVSREKKESFPLTVTSAQKNPTAFYLCASSSGGAYSNEQFFGPGTRLTVL.

This rearrangement joins TRBV3-1 (or the pseudogene TRBV3-2) to TRBJ2-4; 7 nucleotides match TRBD2. CDR1 and CDR2 from the germline V gene are LGHDT and YNNKEL (reference sequence). With 2 bases clipped from V and 3 bases from J, the junction kept 7 bases outside the gene matches. The CDR3 totals 16 residues. The CDR3 sequence: CASSQLLAGHKNIQYF. In nucleotides, the CDR3 is TGTGCCAGCAGCCAACTTTTAGCGGGCCACAAAAACATTCAGTACTTC.

The gene calls are TRBV10-3 and TRBJ1-6; D gene ambiguous. This CDR3 comprises 17 residues. Germline V gives CDR1 ENHRY, CDR2 SYGVKD. V lost 6 bases and J 6 bases, leaving 21 bases between the germline ends. CDR3 loop: CAIRMMTGPGSNSPLHF. The DNA of the CDR3 is TGTGCCATCAGGATGATGACTGGGCCCGGGAGTAATTCACCCCTCCACTTT.

The J gene is TRBJ2-1, the V gene TRBV6-5, with 7 bases that match TRBD1. J lost 4 bases, V lost 5 bases, and 8 bases had no gene match. The CDR3 consists of 15 residues. The V gene's germline CDR1 is MNHEY and CDR2 SVGAGI. In nucleotides, the CDR3 is TGTGCCAGCAGTCGTTCGACAGGGAGATACAATGAGCAGTTCTTC. The encoded protein is CASSRSTGRYNEQFF.

The chain recombines TRBV7-8 with TRBJ2-7; TRBD2 aligns across 7 bases. The trim removed 5 bases at V and 2 bases at J, leaving 12 bases unmatched. The CDR3 consists of 16 residues. Looked up from germline, CDR1 is SGHVS and CDR2 is FQNEAQ. CDR3 in DNA: TGTGCCAGCAGCCTCGGTGTGGCGGGAGATACCTACGAGCAGTACTTC. This encodes CASSLGVAGDTYEQYF.

The CDR3 reads CASSLGTSGRDTQYF. CDR3 bases: TGTGCCAGCAGTTTAGGGACTAGCGGGAGAGATACGCAGTATTTT. The J gene is TRBJ2-3, the V gene TRBV27, with 14 bases matching TRBD2. Germline trimming cut 2 bases from V and 5 bases from J; bases unmatched to any gene: 0. The CDR3 loop spans 15 amino acids. Germline assignment: CDR1 MNHEY and CDR2 SMNVEV (reference sequence).

The gene calls are TRBV7-9 and TRBJ2-2, with 12 bases matching TRBD2. There are 18 residues in the CDR3. The germline gives CDR1 SEHNR, CDR2 FQNEAQ (reference sequence). The J segment lost 0 bases and the V segment lost 0 bases, leaving 2 bases of the junction unmatched. Here the CDR3 reads CASSLAGLAGPNTGELFF. DNA for the CDR3: TGTGCCAGCAGCTTAGCCGGACTAGCGGGACCGAACACCGGGGAGCTGTTTTTT. The entire variable domain, with the rest obtained from reference TRBV7-9 and TRBJ2-2, is as follows: DTGVSQNPRHKITKRGQNVTFRCDPISEHNRLYWYRQTLGQGPEFLTYFQNEAQLEKSRLLSDRFSAERPKGSFSTLEIQRTEQGDSAMYLCASSLAGLAGPNTGELFFGEGSRLTVL.

The V call is TRBV28, the J call TRBJ1-4; D uncertain. V was pared by 6 bases and J by 5 bases, with 4 bases between. There are 11 residues in the CDR3. Germline CDR1 reads MDHEN; CDR2 reads SYDVKM. CDR3 bases: TGTGCCAGCAGCTACAATGAAAAACTGTTTTTT. It specifies CASSYNEKLFF. The full variable domain, completed using reference TRBV28 and TRBJ1-4, is DVKVTQSSRYLVKRTGEKVFLECVQDMDHENMFWYRQDPGLGLRLIYFSYDVKMKEKGDIPEGYSVSREKKERFSLILESASTNQTSMYLCASSYNEKLFFGSGTQLSVL.

The chain uses TRBV28 and TRBJ1-2; TRBD1 matches at 7 bases. CDR3 length: 14 amino acids. Germline CDR1 reads MDHEN; CDR2 reads SYDVKM. V lost 5 bases, J lost 2 bases, and 5 bases stayed unmatched. The CDR3 here is CASSAPGQNYGYTF. CDR3 DNA: TGTGCCAGCAGTGCTCCGGGACAGAACTATGGCTACACCTTC.